These 31 T cell receptor beta chains share one sample of origin, sequenced in a study of T cell changes during pregnancy in multiple sclerosis. Profiled with immunoSEQ multiplex PCR; TCRdb holds only in-frame clones, not every one. The sample lists under 95,000 clones, approximately 93% occurring once. The sequencing used peripheral blood, collected in the second trimester of pregnancy. These receptors were obtained from a female donor in good health, enrolled as a control in a pregnancy study.

The chain uses TRBV2 and TRBJ2-1; possible D gene TRBD1, 6 bases. The CDR3 consists of 17 residues. Trimming stripped 6 bases from V and 7 bases from J, with 25 bases between. From germline, CDR1 is SNHLY and CDR2 FYNNEI. CDR3 residues: CASSRSESAGDFNEQFF. The DNA for the CDR3 is TGTGCCAGCAGCCGAAGCGAGTCGGCAGGGGATTTTAATGAGCAGTTCTTC.

The chain has TRBV25-1 and TRBJ2-5; 7 bases are a match to TRBD2. V dropped 4 bases and J dropped 5; count of bases not matched to a gene: 4. Germline lookup yields CDR1 MGHDK and CDR2 SYGVNS. The length of the CDR3 is 13 residues. For the CDR3, the DNA is TGTGCCAGCAGTGTACTGGGGGGGGAGACCCAGTACTTC. It is translated as CASSVLGGETQYF.

The chain recombines TRBV6-1 with TRBJ2-4; D not certain. V lost 8 bases and J 6 bases, leaving 8 bases between the germline ends. CDR3 length equals 11 residues. Germline lookup yields CDR1 MNHNS and CDR2 SASEGT. Written as DNA, the CDR3 is TGTGCCAGCCGGTTTGGAAACATTCAGTACTTC. It specifies CASRFGNIQYF.

The gene calls are TRBV30 and TRBJ2-2; D may be TRBD1 (6 bases). Germline-derived CDR1 and CDR2 are GTSNPN and SVGIG (reference sequence). The CDR3 is 14 residues long. V was shortened by 6 bases and J by 7 bases, with 18 bases between the two germline ends. CDR3 nucleotide sequence: TGTGCCTGTACCCACAGGGAATTGAGCGGGGAGCTGTTTTTT. Protein product: CACTHRELSGELFF.

The genes are TRBV19 and TRBJ1-1, with D possibly TRBD1 on 5 matching bases. Trimming removed 2 bases from V and 5 bases from J, with 12 bases in between. This CDR3 is built from 14 residues. Germline CDR1 is LNHDA and CDR2 is SQIVND (reference sequence). Here the CDR3 DNA reads TGTGCCAGTAGTATAAGGGACCGGGGGACTGAAGCTTTCTTT. Protein product: CASSIRDRGTEAFF.

Notes on this clone: One junction end disagrees with the germline gene, perhaps due to a read error. The chain links TRBV6-6 to TRBJ1-4, with D hard to call. This CDR3 has 12 amino acids. CDR1 and CDR2 from the germline V gene are MNHNY and SVGAGI (reference sequence). The DNA of the CDR3 is TGTGCCAGCAGTTCAGATTTGGCCCGCCTTGGTTTT. Protein product: CASSSDLARLGF.

This sequence joins TRBV25-1 and TRBJ2-5; D gene unclear. CDR1 MGHDK and CDR2 SYGVNS come from the germline V gene. With 6 bases removed from V and 0 bases from J, the gap between germline ends came to 5 bases. The CDR3 is 12 amino acids. CDR3 sequence reads: CASSRDQETQYF. The CDR3 DNA sequence: TGTGCCAGCAGCCGGGACCAAGAGACCCAGTACTTC.

CDR3 protein: CASSPLQGYEQFF. In DNA form, the CDR3 reads TGTGCCAGCAGCCCTCTACAGGGTTACGAGCAGTTCTTC. The rearrangement uses TRBV5-4 and TRBJ2-1, with a tentative D call TRBD1 (6 bases). CDR3 size: 13 residues. Looked up from germline, CDR1 is SGHNT and CDR2 is YYREEE (reference sequence). V gave up 4 bases and J gave up 10 bases, with 15 bases separating them.

This clone was recorded once. The J gene is TRBJ2-4, the V gene TRBV5-4; 12 nucleotides agree with TRBD1. The CDR3 loop spans 16 amino acids. Per germline, CDR1 SGHNT and CDR2 YYREEE (reference sequence). Germline trimming cut 3 bases from V and 3 bases from J; bases unmatched to any gene: 4. The CDR3 nucleotides read TGTGCCAGCAGCTCGGGACAGGGGGCGGGCAAAAACATTCAGTACTTC. Amino acids: CASSSGQGAGKNIQYF.

This clone was observed once. V is TRBV29-1 and J is TRBJ2-5, with 11 nucleotides matching TRBD2. The CDR3 length is 15 residues. Germline values: CDR1 SQVTM, CDR2 ANQGSEA. With V trimmed by 7 bases and J by 4 bases, 11 bases remained unmatched. The CDR3 reads CSAGLAGGPRETQYF. CDR3 nucleotide sequence: TGCAGCGCCGGTTTAGCGGGAGGGCCTAGAGAGACCCAGTACTTC.

This chain links TRBV7-2 with TRBJ2-4, with 7 bases lining up with TRBD1. This CDR3 comprises 14 residues. Germline CDR1 is SGHTA and CDR2 is FQGNSA. Trimming cost V 3 bases and J 7 bases; bases outside gene matches: 6. DNA of the CDR3: TGTGCCAGCAGCTTCCGACAGGGCGGGAACATTCAGTACTTC. Translation: CASSFRQGGNIQYF.

The V call is TRBV6-1, the J call TRBJ1-5; D remains unclear. The V end lost 6 bases, the J end lost 6 bases, and 18 bases lay between the germline ends. The CDR3 is 15 residues long. From germline, CDR1 is MNHNS and CDR2 SASEGT. The CDR3 nucleotides read TGTGCCAGCAGGGGAGGTGCCCATTCGTCTCAGCCCCAGCATTTT. Translation gives CASRGGAHSSQPQHF.

The count of this clone is one. V usage is TRBV18 and J usage is TRBJ2-1; D is unclear. Trimming stripped 2 bases from V and 5 bases from J, with 16 bases between. The CDR3 length is 16 residues. Germline loops: CDR1 KGHSH, CDR2 LQKENI. The CDR3 DNA reads TGTGCCAGCTCACCAGATTCCCAATTGGGCCACAATGAGCAGTTCTTC. Its protein product is CASSPDSQLGHNEQFF.

The gene calls are TRBV4-1 and TRBJ2-5, with D possibly TRBD1 on 6 matching bases. Germline V lookup: CDR1 MGHRA, CDR2 YSYEKL. CDR3 length: 13 amino acids. The V and J ends lost 8 bases and 4 bases respectively, with 14 bases between them. CDR3 sequence: CASAVDRRETQYF. The CDR3 bases are TGCGCCAGCGCTGTGGACAGAAGAGAGACCCAGTACTTC.

The CDR3 here is CASSWTSSQETQYF. CDR3 nucleotide sequence: TGTGCCAGCAGTTGGACTAGCAGTCAAGAGACCCAGTACTTC. The chain employs TRBV6-5 and TRBJ2-5, with TRBD2 matching 8 bases. V shed 4 bases and J 2 bases; nucleotides not matched to a gene: 3. This CDR3 comprises 14 residues. Germline-derived CDR1 and CDR2 are MNHEY and SVGAGI.

The V call is TRBV27, the J call TRBJ2-6, with D possibly TRBD2 on 5 matching bases. CDR1 and CDR2 (germline): MNHEY, SMNVEV (reference sequence). Trimming removed 0 bases from V and 2 bases from J, with 8 bases in between. This CDR3 region has 16 residues. The CDR3 bases are TGTGCCAGCAGTTTATCATCGGGAACTGGGGCCAACGTCCTGACTTTC. It translates to CASSLSSGTGANVLTF.

The chain has TRBV5-1 and TRBJ1-3; 8 bases fit TRBD1. The J segment lost 4 bases and the V segment lost 3 bases, leaving 9 bases of the junction unmatched. CDR1 SGHRS and CDR2 YFSETQ come from the germline V gene. The CDR3 consists of 16 residues. In DNA form, the CDR3 reads TGCGCCAGCAGCTGGGATGGACAGGGAATAGGAAACACCATATATTTT. Its translation is CASSWDGQGIGNTIYF.

The rearrangement joins TRBV5-1 to TRBJ2-5; tentatively, D is TRBD2 (6 bases). The CDR3 runs to 14 residues. Germline CDR1 SGHRS, CDR2 YFSETQ. Between the trimmed V and J ends, which lost 0 bases and 4 bases, there was a span of 10 bases. The DNA for the CDR3 is TGCGCCAGCAGCTTGGCCGTGGGAGGAGAGACCCAGTACTTC. Its translation: CASSLAVGGETQYF.

CDR3 protein: CASSLGLTGGRNYGYTF. The CDR3 region has the DNA TGTGCCAGCAGCTTGGGGTTGACAGGGGGCAGGAACTATGGCTACACCTTC. The rearrangement links TRBV5-6 to TRBJ1-2; 10 nucleotides agree with TRBD1. The CDR3 contains 17 residues. CDR1 and CDR2 (germline): SGHDT, YYEEEE. With V trimmed by 0 bases and J by 2 bases, 7 bases remained unmatched.

V and J are TRBV9 and TRBJ2-3; 10 nucleotides match TRBD2. The germline CDR1 and CDR2 sequences are SGDLS and YYNGEE. The CDR3 is 18 amino acids. Trimming took 0 bases from V and 4 from J; bases not matched to a gene: 11. This chain's CDR3 is CASSVGGLAAPRADTQYF. Written as DNA, the CDR3 is TGTGCCAGCAGCGTAGGAGGACTAGCGGCACCCCGGGCAGATACGCAGTATTTT. The full variable domain, its missing parts supplied by reference TRBV9 and TRBJ2-3, is DSGVTQTPKHLITATGQRVTLRCSPRSGDLSVYWYQQSLDQGLQFLIQYYNGEERAKGNILERFSAQQFPDLHSELNLSSLELGDSALYFCASSVGGLAAPRADTQYFGPGTRLTVL.

V is TRBV5-6 and J is TRBJ2-1, with TRBD2 identical over 13 bases. The CDR3 is 16 residues long. Germline-derived CDR1 and CDR2 are SGHDT and YYEEEE. V shed 3 bases, J shed 7 bases, and the junction held 7 bases outside the gene matches. CDR3 in DNA: TGTGCCAGCAGCTGGGGGACTAGCGGGACCTCGAATGAGCAGTTCTTC. Encoded protein: CASSWGTSGTSNEQFF.

This chain uses TRBV19 with TRBJ2-1; D is undetermined. The V gene's germline CDR1 is LNHDA and CDR2 SQIVND (reference sequence). CDR3 length equals 12 residues. Trimming took 6 bases from V and 3 from J, leaving 6 bases between them. The CDR3 spells CASRNYYNEQFF. CDR3 DNA: TGTGCCAGTAGGAACTACTACAATGAGCAGTTCTTC.

The CDR3 region has the DNA TGTGCCAGCAGCCACTCGGGACAGTACCACGGCGAACTGTTTTTT. Translated: CASSHSGQYHGELFF. The rearrangement joins TRBV16 to TRBJ1-4, with 7 bases that match TRBD1. The ends lost 3 bases at V and 12 bases at J; junction bases unmatched: 13. Per germline, CDR1 KGHSY and CDR2 FQNENV. The CDR3 is 15 amino acids.

This chain joins TRBV4-1 and TRBJ2-7, with TRBD2 matching over 10 bases. The CDR3 runs 17 residues. The V and J ends lost 4 bases and 2 bases, in that order; junction bases with no gene match: 11. CDR1 is MGHRA, CDR2 YSYEKL, per germline. The CDR3 region has the DNA TGCGCCAGCAGCCTTACCCCCGGGACTAGCGTAGCCTACGAGCAGTACTTC. Encoded protein: CASSLTPGTSVAYEQYF.

The chain employs TRBV28 and TRBJ2-5; possible D gene TRBD2, 5 bases. Germline V gives CDR1 MDHEN, CDR2 SYDVKM. V lost 2 bases and J lost 2, with 9 bases in between. CDR3 length equals 14 residues. The CDR3 nucleotides read TGTGCCAGCAGTTTACTTTCGGGGCAAGAGACCCAGTACTTC. Its protein is CASSLLSGQETQYF. The entire variable domain, with the rest obtained from reference TRBV28 and TRBJ2-5, is as follows: DVKVTQSSRYLVKRTGEKVFLECVQDMDHENMFWYRQDPGLGLRLIYFSYDVKMKEKGDIPEGYSVSREKKERFSLILESASTNQTSMYLCASSLLSGQETQYFGPGTRLLVL.

In its sample, this clone was seen once. The chain is built from TRBV5-3 and TRBJ1-1; 10 positions match TRBD1. TRBV5-3 is treated as an ORF (open reading frame) with a function not yet certain. This CDR3 region has 18 residues. V trimming: 1 base; J trimming: 2 bases; junction bases outside the gene matches: 11. DNA of the CDR3: TGTGCCAGAAGCTTGAGGGGTGGGACAGGGGAGGTAAACACTGAAGCTTTCTTT. Translating gives CARSLRGGTGEVNTEAFF.

The rearrangement links TRBV28 to TRBJ2-7, with 7 bases identical to TRBD2. The CDR3 has 15 amino acids. Germline trimming cut 2 bases from V and 5 bases from J; bases unmatched to any gene: 9. Germline V gene sequence: CDR1 MDHEN, CDR2 SYDVKM. The CDR3 reads CASSLTGRAGDEQYF. The CDR3 DNA is TGTGCCAGCAGTTTAACGGGGAGGGCCGGCGACGAGCAGTACTTC.

V and J are TRBV7-9 and TRBJ2-5; tentative D call: TRBD1 (6 bases). This CDR3 has 16 residues. The V end lost 2 bases, the J end lost 1 base, and 14 bases lay between the germline ends. Germline V gene data show CDR1 as SEHNR and CDR2 as FQNEAQ (reference sequence). The CDR3 loop is CASSLITRGGQETQYF. The CDR3 DNA reads TGTGCCAGCAGCTTAATTACGAGAGGGGGCCAAGAGACCCAGTACTTC.

This clone was seen once. The rearrangement links TRBV2 to TRBJ2-6; 8 bases agree with TRBD1. This CDR3 has 20 residues. Germline trimming cut 2 bases from V and 1 base from J; bases unmatched to any gene: 13. Per the germline V gene, CDR1 is SNHLY and CDR2 is FYNNEI. In DNA form, the CDR3 reads TGTGCCAGCAGTGAAAGTTTTCCGGGACAGGCCTTTTCTGGGGCCAACGTCCTGACTTTC. Protein sequence: CASSESFPGQAFSGANVLTF.

The chain carries TRBV10-3 and TRBJ2-6; 10 bases align to TRBD1. After removal of 3 bases from V and 2 bases from J, the junction contained 4 bases not matched to a gene. Germline lookup yields CDR1 ENHRY and CDR2 SYGVKD. The CDR3 covers 17 residues. The CDR3 nucleotides read TGTGCCATCAGTGACCCGACAGGGGGCGCTGGGGCCAACGTCCTGACTTTC. It translates to CAISDPTGGAGANVLTF.

The count of this clone is one. The chain couples TRBV2 to TRBJ1-5, with a tentative D call TRBD1 (6 bases). CDR1 is SNHLY and CDR2 is FYNNEI in the germline V gene. Between the trimmed V and J ends, which lost 9 bases and 5 bases, there was a span of 17 bases. This CDR3 has 14 amino acids. The CDR3 DNA is TGTGCCAGTCAGGGGCAGGGTGAAGATCAGCCCCAGCATTTT. It is translated as CASQGQGEDQPQHF. The full variable domain, in which reference TRBV2 and TRBJ1-5 provide the parts outside the CDR3, is EPEVTQTPSHQVTQMGQEVILRCVPISNHLYFYWYRQILGQKVEFLVSFYNNEISEKSEIFDDQFSVERPDGSNFTLKIRSTKLEDSAMYFCASQGQGEDQPQHFGDGTRLSIL.